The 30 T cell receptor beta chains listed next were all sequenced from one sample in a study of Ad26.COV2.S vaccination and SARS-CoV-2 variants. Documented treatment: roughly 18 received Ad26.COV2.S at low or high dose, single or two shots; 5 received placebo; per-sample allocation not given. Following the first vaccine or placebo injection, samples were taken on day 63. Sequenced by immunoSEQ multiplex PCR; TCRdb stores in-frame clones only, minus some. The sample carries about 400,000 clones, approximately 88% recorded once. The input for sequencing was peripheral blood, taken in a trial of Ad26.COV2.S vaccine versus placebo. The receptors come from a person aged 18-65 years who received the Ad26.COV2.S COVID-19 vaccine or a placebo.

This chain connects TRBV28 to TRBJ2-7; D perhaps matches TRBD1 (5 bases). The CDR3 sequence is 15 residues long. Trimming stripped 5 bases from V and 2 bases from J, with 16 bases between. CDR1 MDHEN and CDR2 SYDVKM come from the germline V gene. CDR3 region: CASSRPTVITYEQYF. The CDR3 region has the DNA TGTGCCAGCAGTCGACCGACAGTCATAACCTACGAGCAGTACTTC.

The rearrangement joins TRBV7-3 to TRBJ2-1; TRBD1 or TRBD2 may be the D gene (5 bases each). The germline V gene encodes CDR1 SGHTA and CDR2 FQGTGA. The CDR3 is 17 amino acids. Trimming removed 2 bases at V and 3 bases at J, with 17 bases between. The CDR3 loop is CASSLVLGDQGYNEQFF. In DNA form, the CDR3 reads TGTGCCAGCAGCTTAGTTTTGGGGGACCAGGGCTACAATGAGCAGTTCTTC.

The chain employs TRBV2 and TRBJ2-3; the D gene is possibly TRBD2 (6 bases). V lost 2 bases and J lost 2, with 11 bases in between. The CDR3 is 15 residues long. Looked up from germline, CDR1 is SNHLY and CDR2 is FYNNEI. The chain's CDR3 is CASSELRGNTDTQYF. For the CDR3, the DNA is TGTGCCAGCAGTGAACTCCGGGGGAACACAGATACGCAGTATTTT.

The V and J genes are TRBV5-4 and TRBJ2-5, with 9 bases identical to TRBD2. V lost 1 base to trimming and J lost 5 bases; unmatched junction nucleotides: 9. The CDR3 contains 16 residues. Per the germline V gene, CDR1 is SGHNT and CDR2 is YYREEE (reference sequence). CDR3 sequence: CASSLKGVAGVETQYF. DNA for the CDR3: TGTGCCAGCAGCTTGAAGGGAGTAGCGGGGGTGGAGACCCAGTACTTC.

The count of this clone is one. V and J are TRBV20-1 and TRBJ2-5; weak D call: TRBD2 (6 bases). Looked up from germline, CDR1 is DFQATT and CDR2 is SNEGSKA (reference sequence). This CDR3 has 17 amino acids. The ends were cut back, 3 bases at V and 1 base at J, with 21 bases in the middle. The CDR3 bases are TGCAGTGCTAGTTTCTGGTCTTCGGGCGGGGTCCAAGAGACCCAGTACTTC. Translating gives CSASFWSSGGVQETQYF.

The CDR3 nucleotides read TGTGCCAGCAGCACCTTACAGGGATCTAATCAGCCCCAGCATTTT. It translates to CASSTLQGSNQPQHF. This chain connects TRBV6-5 to TRBJ1-5; weak D call: TRBD1 (6 bases). V was trimmed by 6 bases and J by 4 bases, leaving 16 bases between them. CDR3 length: 15 amino acids. Germline CDR1 and CDR2: MNHEY and SVGAGI.

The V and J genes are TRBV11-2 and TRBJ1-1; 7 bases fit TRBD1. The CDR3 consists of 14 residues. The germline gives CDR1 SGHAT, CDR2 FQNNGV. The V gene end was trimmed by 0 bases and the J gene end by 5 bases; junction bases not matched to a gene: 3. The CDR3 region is CASSLEMTGTEAFF. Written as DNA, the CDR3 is TGTGCCAGCAGCTTAGAGATGACAGGGACTGAAGCTTTCTTT.

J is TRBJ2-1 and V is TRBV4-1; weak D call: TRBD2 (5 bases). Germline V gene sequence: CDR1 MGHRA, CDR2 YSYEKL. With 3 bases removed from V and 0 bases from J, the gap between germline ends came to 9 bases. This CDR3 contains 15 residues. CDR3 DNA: TGCGCCAGCAGCCATAGGAGCGGCTCCTACAATGAGCAGTTCTTC. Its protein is CASSHRSGSYNEQFF.

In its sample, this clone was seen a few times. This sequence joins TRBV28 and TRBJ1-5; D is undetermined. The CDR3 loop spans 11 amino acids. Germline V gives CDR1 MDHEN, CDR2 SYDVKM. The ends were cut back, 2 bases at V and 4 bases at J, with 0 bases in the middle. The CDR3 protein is CASSLNQPQHF. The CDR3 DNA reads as TGTGCCAGCAGTTTAAATCAGCCCCAGCATTTT.

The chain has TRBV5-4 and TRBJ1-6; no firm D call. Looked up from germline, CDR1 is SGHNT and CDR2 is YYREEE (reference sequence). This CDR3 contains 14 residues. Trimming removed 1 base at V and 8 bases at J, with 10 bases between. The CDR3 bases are TGTGCCAGCAGCTTGCGGAGGGAACATTCACCCCTCCACTTT. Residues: CASSLRREHSPLHF.

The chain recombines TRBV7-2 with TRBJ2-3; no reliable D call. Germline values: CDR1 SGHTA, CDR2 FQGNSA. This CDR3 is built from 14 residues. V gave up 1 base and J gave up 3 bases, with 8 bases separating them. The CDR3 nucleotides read TGTGCCAGCAGCTTAGTGGGTTGGACAGATACGCAGTATTTT. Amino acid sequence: CASSLVGWTDTQYF.

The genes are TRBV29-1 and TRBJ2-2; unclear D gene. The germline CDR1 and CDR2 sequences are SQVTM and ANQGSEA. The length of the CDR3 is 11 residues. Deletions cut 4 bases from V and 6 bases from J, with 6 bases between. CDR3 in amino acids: CSVGIPGELFF. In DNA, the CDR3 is TGCAGCGTTGGGATACCCGGGGAGCTGTTTTTT.

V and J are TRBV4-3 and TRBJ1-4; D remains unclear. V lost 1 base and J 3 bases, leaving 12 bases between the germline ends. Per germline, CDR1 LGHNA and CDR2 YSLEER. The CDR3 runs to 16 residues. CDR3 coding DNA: TGCGCCAGCAGCCAAGGTCCAGGTCTCTCTAATGAAAAACTGTTTTTT. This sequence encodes CASSQGPGLSNEKLFF.

The CDR3 region is CASSLTQGYEQYF. CDR3 DNA: TGTGCCAGCAGCTTAACCCAGGGTTACGAGCAGTACTTC. The V and J genes are TRBV11-2 and TRBJ2-7; D is possibly TRBD1 (5 bases). V was pared by 2 bases and J by 4 bases, with 9 bases between. The CDR3 totals 13 residues. Germline CDR1 reads SGHAT; CDR2 reads FQNNGV.

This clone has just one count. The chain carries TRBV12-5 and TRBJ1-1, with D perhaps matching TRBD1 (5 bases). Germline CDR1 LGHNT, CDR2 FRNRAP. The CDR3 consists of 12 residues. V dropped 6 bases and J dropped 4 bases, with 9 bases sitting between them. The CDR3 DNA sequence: TGTGCTAGTGGGGGGACGGGCACTGAAGCTTTCTTT. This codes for CASGGTGTEAFF.

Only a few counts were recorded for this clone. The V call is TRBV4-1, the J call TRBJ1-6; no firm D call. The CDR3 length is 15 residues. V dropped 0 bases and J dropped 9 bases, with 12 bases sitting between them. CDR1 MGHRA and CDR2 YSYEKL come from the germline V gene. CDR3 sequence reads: CASSQESGIGSPLHF. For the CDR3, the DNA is TGCGCCAGCAGCCAAGAGAGTGGGATTGGTTCACCCCTCCACTTT.

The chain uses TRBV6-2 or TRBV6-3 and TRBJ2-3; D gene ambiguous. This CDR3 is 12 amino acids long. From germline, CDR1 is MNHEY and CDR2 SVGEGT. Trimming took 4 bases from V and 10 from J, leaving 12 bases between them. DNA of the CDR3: TGTGCCAGCAGTTGGGGTTTCTTCTCGCAGTATTTT. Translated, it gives CASSWGFFSQYF.

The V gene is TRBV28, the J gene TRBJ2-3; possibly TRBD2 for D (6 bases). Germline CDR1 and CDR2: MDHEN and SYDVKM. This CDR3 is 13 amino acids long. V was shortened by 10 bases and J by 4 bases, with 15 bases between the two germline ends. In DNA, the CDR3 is TGTGCCATCGGGCCGTCGGGGGCAGATACGCAGTATTTT. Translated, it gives CAIGPSGADTQYF.

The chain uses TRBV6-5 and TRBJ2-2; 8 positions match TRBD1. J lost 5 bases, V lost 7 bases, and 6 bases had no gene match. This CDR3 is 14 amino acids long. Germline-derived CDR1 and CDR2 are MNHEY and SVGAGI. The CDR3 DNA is TGTGCCAGCACTCGGACAGGGAAAACCGGGGAGCTGTTTTTT. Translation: CASTRTGKTGELFF.

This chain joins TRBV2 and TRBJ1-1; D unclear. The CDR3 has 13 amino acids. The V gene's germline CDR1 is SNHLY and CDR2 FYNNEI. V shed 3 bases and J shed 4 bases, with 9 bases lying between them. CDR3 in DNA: TGTGCCAGCAGTGATGGAGAGGGCACTGAAGCTTTCTTT. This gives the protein CASSDGEGTEAFF.

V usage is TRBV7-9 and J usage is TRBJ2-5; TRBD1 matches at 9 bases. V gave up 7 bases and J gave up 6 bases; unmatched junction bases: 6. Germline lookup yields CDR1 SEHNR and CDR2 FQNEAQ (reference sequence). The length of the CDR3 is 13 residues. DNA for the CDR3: TGTGCCAGCACCATTGACAGGGGGAAGACCCAGTACTTC. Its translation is CASTIDRGKTQYF.

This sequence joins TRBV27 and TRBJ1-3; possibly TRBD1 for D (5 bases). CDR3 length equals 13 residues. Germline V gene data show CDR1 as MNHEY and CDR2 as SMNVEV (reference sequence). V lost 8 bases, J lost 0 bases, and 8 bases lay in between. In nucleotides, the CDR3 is TGTGCCAGCCGGACATTCTCTGGAAACACCATATATTTT. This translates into CASRTFSGNTIYF.

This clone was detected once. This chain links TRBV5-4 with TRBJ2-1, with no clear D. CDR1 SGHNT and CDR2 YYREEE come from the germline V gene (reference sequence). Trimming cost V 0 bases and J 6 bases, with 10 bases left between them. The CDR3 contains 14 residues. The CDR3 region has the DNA TGTGCCAGCAGCTTGGCCGTGGGGTTCAATGAGCAGTTCTTC. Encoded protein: CASSLAVGFNEQFF.

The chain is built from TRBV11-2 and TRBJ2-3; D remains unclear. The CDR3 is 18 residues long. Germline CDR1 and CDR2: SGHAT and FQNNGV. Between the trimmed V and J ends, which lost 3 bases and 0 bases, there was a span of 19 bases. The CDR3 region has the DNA TGTGCCAGCAGCTTGACCCCCCCCAGACCCGCGAGCACAGATACGCAGTATTTT. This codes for CASSLTPPRPASTDTQYF.

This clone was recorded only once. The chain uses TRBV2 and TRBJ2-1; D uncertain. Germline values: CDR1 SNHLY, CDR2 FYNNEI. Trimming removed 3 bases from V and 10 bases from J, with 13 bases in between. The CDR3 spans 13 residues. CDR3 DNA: TGTGCCAGCAGTGACCCACGGAGCGCCGAGCAGTTCTTC. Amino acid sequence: CASSDPRSAEQFF.

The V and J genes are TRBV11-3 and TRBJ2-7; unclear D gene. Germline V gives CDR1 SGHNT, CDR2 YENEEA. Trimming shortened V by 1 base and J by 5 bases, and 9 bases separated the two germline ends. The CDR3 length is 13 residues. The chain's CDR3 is CASSLAPRNEQYF. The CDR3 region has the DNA TGTGCCAGCAGCTTAGCGCCGAGGAACGAGCAGTACTTC.

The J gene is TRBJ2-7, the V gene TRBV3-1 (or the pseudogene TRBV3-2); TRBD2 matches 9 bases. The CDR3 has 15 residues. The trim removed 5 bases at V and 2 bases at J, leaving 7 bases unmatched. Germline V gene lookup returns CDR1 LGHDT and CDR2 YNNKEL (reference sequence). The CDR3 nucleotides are TGTGCCAGCAGCGCAGGGGCGGGGGGGCCCTACGAGCAGTACTTC. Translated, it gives CASSAGAGGPYEQYF.

CDR3 nucleotides: TGCGCCAGCAGGGGACAGGGGGCGATTGGCTACACCTTC. The encoded protein is CASRGQGAIGYTF. This rearrangement joins TRBV5-1 to TRBJ1-2, with 12 bases lining up with TRBD1. Germline CDR1 and CDR2: SGHRS and YFSETQ. The CDR3 extends over 13 amino acids. V shed 5 bases and J 7 bases; nucleotides not matched to a gene: 3. Full variable domain (missing parts from reference TRBV5-1 and TRBJ1-2): KAGVTQTPRYLIKTRGQQVTLSCSPISGHRSVSWYQQTPGQGLQFLFEYFSETQRNKGNFPGRFSGRQFSNSRSEMNVSTLELGDSALYLCASRGQGAIGYTFGSGTRLTVV.

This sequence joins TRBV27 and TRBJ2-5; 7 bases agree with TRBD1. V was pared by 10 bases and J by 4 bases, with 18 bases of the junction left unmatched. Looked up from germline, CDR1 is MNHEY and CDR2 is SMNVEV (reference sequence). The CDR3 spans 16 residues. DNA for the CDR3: TGTGCCATCAGCTCTGACAGGGCAGCCATCGGAGAGACCCAGTACTTC. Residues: CAISSDRAAIGETQYF.

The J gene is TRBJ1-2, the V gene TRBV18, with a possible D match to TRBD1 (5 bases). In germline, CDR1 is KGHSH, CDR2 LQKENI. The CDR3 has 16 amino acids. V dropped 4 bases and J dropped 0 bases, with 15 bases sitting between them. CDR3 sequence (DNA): TGTGCCAGCTCACTGGGACGTAAACCCTCTAACTATGGCTACACCTTC. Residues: CASSLGRKPSNYGYTF.